This T cell receptor (beta chain) comes out of a study of blood T cells in healthy people across ages. This clonotype occurred a few times. What it binds is not known. Findings and limits, study-wide: Changes in expanded clonotypes were possibly confounded, as the CMV status of donors was unknown.

With a J-beta primer mix and a sample-barcoded 5' primer, a second PCR ran about 7 to 12 cycles. TCRdb re-called the 5' RACE reads through MiXCR, storing one row per CDR3 protein. Of about 720,000 distinct CDR3 sequences in the sample, roughly 25% were seen once. CDR1 is SGHRS and CDR2 is YFSETQ in the germline V gene. This CDR3 spans 14 amino acids. Losses at the gene ends were 4 bases for V and 11 bases for J; bases not matched to a gene: 11. This sample was also put to use in a study of T cells of mothers and their children. That paper adds: Per child, about 2.8 million TCR beta CDR3 reads were obtained, against over 9.5 million per mother.

The rearrangement uses TRBV5-1 and TRBJ2-5, with 10 nucleotides matching TRBD1. This receptor was taken from a boy between 5 and 17 years old in good health. Sequenced: blood. The CDR3 loop is CASSAATGGVEQYF. CDR3 coding DNA: TGCGCCAGCAGCGCAGCGACAGGGGGCGTTGAGCAGTACTTC.